This entry describes one TCR beta chain. This CDR3 is 13 amino acids long. Germline-derived CDR1 and CDR2 are SGHRS and YFSETQ. V gave up 0 bases and J gave up 5 bases, with 6 bases separating them. These data belong to a study of blood T cell repertoires in COVID-19. Study summary: Acute-phase and convalescent COVID-19 samples originated in the United States, Italy and Spain.

In the original processing: Reference gene primer amplification gave estimated nucleated cell counts. TCRdb's table, derived via immunoSEQ multiplex PCR, lists solely in-frame clones and lacks some. The DNA was the basis for D and trimming; V, J and clone size are from that table. The repertoire holds tens of thousands of clones, 85% to 90% seen once, with roughly 8.8% in the top ten. The sequenced sample was peripheral blood. The chain couples TRBV5-1 to TRBJ1-5; weak D call: TRBD1 (5 bases). This TCR was recovered from a man aged 50 to 59 with active COVID-19. The CDR3 protein is CASSLGGDQPQHF. CDR3 bases: TGCGCCAGCAGCTTGGGGGGGGATCAGCCCCAGCATTTT.